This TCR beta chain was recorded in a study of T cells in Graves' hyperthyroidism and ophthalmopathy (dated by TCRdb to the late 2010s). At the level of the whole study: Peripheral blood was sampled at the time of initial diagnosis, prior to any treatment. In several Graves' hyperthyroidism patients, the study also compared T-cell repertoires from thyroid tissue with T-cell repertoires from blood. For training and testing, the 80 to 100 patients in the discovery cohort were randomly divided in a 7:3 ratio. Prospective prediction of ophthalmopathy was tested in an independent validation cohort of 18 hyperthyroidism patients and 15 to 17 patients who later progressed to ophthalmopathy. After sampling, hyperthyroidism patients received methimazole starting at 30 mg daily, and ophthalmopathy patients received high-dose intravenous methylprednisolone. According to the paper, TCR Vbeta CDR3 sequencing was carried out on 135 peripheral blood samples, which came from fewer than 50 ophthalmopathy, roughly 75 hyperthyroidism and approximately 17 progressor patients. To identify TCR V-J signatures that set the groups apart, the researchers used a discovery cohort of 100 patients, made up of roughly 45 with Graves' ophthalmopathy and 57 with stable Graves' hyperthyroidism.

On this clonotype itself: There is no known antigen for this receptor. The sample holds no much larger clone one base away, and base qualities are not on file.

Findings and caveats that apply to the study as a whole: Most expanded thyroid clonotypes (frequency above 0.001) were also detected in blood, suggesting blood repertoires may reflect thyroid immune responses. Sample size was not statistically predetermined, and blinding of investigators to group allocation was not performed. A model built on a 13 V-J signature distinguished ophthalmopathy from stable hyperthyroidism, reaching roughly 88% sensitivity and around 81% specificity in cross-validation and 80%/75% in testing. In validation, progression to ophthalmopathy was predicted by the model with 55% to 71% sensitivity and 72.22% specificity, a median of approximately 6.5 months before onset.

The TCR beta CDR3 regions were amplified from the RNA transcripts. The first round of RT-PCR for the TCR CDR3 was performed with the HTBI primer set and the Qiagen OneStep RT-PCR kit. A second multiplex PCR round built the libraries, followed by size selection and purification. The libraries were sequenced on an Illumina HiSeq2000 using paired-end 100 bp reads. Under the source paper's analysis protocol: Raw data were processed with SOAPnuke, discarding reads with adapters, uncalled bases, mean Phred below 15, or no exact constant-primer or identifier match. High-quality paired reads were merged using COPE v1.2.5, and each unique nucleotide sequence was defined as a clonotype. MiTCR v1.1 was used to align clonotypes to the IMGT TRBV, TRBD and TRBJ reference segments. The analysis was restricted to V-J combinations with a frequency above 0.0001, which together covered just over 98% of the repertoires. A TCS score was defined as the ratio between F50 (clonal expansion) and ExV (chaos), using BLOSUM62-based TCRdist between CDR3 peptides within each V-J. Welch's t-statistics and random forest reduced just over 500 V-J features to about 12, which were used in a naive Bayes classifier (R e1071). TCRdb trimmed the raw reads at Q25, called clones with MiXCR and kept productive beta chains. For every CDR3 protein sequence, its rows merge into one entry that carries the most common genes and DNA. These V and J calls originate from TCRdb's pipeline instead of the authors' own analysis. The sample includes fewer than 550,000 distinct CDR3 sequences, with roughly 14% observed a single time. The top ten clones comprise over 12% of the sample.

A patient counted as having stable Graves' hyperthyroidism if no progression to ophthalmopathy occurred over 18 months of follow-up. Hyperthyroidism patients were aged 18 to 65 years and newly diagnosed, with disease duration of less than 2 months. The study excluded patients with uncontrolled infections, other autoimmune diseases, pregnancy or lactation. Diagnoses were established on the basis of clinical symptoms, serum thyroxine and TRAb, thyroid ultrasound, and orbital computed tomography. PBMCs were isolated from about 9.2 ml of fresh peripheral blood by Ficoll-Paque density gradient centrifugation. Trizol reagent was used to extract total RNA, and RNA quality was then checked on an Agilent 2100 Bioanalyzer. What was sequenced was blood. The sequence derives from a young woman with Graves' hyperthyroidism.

The sequenced DNA is TGTGCCAGCAGTTACGTGCAGGGGGCGATCAGCGAGCAGTACTTC. Translated, this gives CASSYVQGAISEQYF. Here the chain combines TRBV6-5 and TRBJ2-7; 8 junctional bases match TRBD1. At the junction V is shortened by 2 bases and J by 6 bases; bases outside the gene matches: 9. From its cysteine to its phenylalanine, the CDR3 spans 15 amino acids. The retained sequence is limited to the CDR3, 45 bases, with the frame set at the first base. For CDR1 and CDR2, the germline V gene lists MNHEY and SVGAGI.